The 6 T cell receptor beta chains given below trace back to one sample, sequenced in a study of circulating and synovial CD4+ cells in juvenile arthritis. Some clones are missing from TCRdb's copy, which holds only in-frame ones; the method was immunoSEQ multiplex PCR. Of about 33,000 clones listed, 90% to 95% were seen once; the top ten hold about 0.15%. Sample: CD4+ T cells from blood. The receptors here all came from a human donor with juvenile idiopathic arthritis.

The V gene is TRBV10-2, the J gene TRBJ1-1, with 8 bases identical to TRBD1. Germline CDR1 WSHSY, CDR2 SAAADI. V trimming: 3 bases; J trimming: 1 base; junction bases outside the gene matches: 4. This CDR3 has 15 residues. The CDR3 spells CASSDPGTGNTEAFF. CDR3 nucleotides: TGCGCCAGCAGTGACCCCGGGACAGGGAACACTGAAGCTTTCTTT.

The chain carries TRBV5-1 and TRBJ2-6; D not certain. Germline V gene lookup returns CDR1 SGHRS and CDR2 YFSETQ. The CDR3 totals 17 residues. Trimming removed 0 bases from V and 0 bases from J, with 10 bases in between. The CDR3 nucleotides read TGCGCCAGCAGCTTGGCCTTTACAGCCTCTGGGGCCAACGTCCTGACTTTC. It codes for CASSLAFTASGANVLTF.

In DNA form, the CDR3 reads TGTGCCAGCAGCGTATCAACAGCCACCCCCTACGAGCAGTACTTC. Translation: CASSVSTATPYEQYF. This rearrangement joins TRBV9 to TRBJ2-7; D gene ambiguous. The germline gives CDR1 SGDLS, CDR2 YYNGEE. Trimming took 1 base from V and 2 from J, leaving 13 bases between them. There are 15 residues in the CDR3. The complete variable domain, with remaining parts taken from reference TRBV9 and TRBJ2-7, reads DSGVTQTPKHLITATGQRVTLRCSPRSGDLSVYWYQQSLDQGLQFLIQYYNGEERAKGNILERFSAQQFPDLHSELNLSSLELGDSALYFCASSVSTATPYEQYFGPGTRLTVT.

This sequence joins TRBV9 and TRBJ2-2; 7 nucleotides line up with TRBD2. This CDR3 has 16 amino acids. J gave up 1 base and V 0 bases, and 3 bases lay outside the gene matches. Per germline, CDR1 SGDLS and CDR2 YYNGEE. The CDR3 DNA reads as TGTGCCAGCAGCGTAGCTAGCGGACGGAACACCGGGGAGCTGTTTTTT. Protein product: CASSVASGRNTGELFF.

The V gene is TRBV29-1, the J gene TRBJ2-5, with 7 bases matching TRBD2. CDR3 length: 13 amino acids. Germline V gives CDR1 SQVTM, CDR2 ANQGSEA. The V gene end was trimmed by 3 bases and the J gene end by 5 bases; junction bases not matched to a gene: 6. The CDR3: CSVERTRLETQYF. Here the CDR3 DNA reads TGCAGCGTTGAGCGGACTAGGTTGGAGACCCAGTACTTC.

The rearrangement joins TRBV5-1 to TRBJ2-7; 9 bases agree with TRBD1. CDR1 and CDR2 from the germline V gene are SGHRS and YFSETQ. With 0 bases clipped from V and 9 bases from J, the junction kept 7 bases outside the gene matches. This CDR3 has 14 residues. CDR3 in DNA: TGCGCCAGCAGCTTGGAGGGACAGGGCGGCTGGCAGTACTTC. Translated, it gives CASSLEGQGGWQYF.